The TCR beta chain under discussion was sequenced for a study of regulatory T cells in long-lasting Graves disease. The time point was: newly diagnosed GD, antithyroid drugs for less than 3 months. RNA isolated from PBMCs was used to make the TCR library. The germline V gene has CDR1 SGHTA and CDR2 FQGNSA. The ends lost 5 bases at V and 5 bases at J; junction bases unmatched: 8. This CDR3 comprises 14 residues. According to the study, TCR beta libraries were built with iRepertoire HTBI primers and CDR3-region Arm-PCR. TCRdb redid the calling of the multiplex PCR reads with MiXCR, one entry per CDR3 protein. The data show 350,000 to 500,000 distinct CDR3 sequences, 15% to 20% seen once. Separately, the same data were catalogued under a study of T cells in Graves' hyperthyroidism and ophthalmopathy.

The material was peripheral blood mononuclear cells (PBMCs), obtained at new diagnosis, from a patient treated with antithyroid drugs. This chain connects TRBV7-2 to TRBJ1-2; TRBD1 matches at 7 bases. This receptor was identified in a woman aged 18-29 years with Graves disease. CDR3 in amino acids: CASSARQGGYGYTF. CDR3 in DNA: TGTGCCAGCAGCGCCAGACAGGGAGGGTATGGCTACACCTTC. The full variable domain, in which reference TRBV7-2 and TRBJ1-2 provide the parts outside the CDR3, is GAGVSQSPSNKVTEKGKDVELRCDPISGHTALYWYRQSLGQGLEFLIYFQGNSAPDKSGLPSDRFSAERTGGSVSTLTIQRTQQEDSAVYLCASSARQGGYGYTFGSGTRLTVV.